This T cell receptor (beta chain) derives from a study of T cells in Graves' hyperthyroidism and ophthalmopathy. The CDR3 spans 13 residues. Per the germline V gene, CDR1 is SGHRS and CDR2 is YFSETQ. The investigators amplified TCR beta CDR3 regions from RNA transcripts. An initial round of RT-PCR targeting the TCR CDR3 relied on the HTBI primer set. One entry per CDR3 protein, called by TCRdb with MiXCR from the multiplex PCR reads. Among more than 500,000 distinct CDR3 sequences listed, 46% were seen once. This clonotype has a count of ten or more. At one boundary the junction diverges from the germline segment, which might be a read error.

The sample was peripheral blood or thyroid tissue (not recorded which). The clonotype comes from an adult woman with Graves' disease, either hyperthyroidism or ophthalmopathy (not recorded which). The V call is TRBV5-1, the J call TRBJ2-5, with a weak D call TRBD2 (5 bases). The CDR3 spells CASSLGGQETQYF. The CDR3 DNA reads TGTGCCAGCAGCTTAGGAGGACAAGAGACCCAGTACTTC.